Shown below are 18 T cell receptor beta chains from a single sample sequenced in a study of T-cell memory formation after mild COVID-19. TCRdb reprocessed the 5' RACE reads via MiXCR and lists one record per CDR3 protein. In the table there are almost 250,000 distinct CDR3 sequences, 15% of which are singletons. Sequenced sample: PBMCs or a T cell subset sorted from them (not recorded which). The source is an adult woman who had mild COVID-19 (a few samples of this study predate the infection). Cell type and time point are not known.

This clonotype turned up a few times. This chain joins TRBV7-2 and TRBJ2-1; 10 positions match TRBD2. V was pared by 3 bases and J by 2 bases, with 4 bases of the junction left unmatched. Germline lookup yields CDR1 SGHTA and CDR2 FQGNSA. This CDR3 has 16 residues. The CDR3: CASSFSGRTTYNEQFF. CDR3 in DNA: TGTGCCAGCAGCTTTAGCGGGAGGACCACCTACAATGAGCAGTTCTTC.

In its sample, this clonotype was seen a few times. This chain uses TRBV4-1 with TRBJ2-1; D ambiguous. Trimming removed 4 bases from V and 7 bases from J, with 11 bases in between. Germline loops: CDR1 MGHRA, CDR2 YSYEKL. This CDR3 spans 13 amino acids. CDR3 protein: CASSRVPRNEQFF. The CDR3 coding sequence is TGCGCCAGCAGCCGAGTCCCACGTAATGAGCAGTTCTTC.

J is TRBJ2-7 and V is TRBV4-1; D possibly corresponds to TRBD2 (6 bases). With 8 bases removed from V and 5 bases from J, the gap between germline ends came to 22 bases. The CDR3 has 15 residues. Germline loops: CDR1 MGHRA, CDR2 YSYEKL. In nucleotides, the CDR3 is TGCGCCAGCCGAACCGGGGGAAGGGGTGGGGACGAGCAGTACTTC. It specifies CASRTGGRGGDEQYF.

This clonotype was observed a few times. The chain couples TRBV12-3 or TRBV12-4 to TRBJ1-6; no reliable D call. V lost 6 bases to trimming and J lost 10 bases, with 13 bases between them. This CDR3 contains 13 residues. This CDR3 is CASSSTRESPLHF. The CDR3 coding sequence is TGTGCCAGCAGCTCGACGAGGGAGTCACCCCTCCACTTT.

J is TRBJ2-7 and V is TRBV5-1; D remains ambiguous. Per the germline V gene, CDR1 is SGHRS and CDR2 is YFSETQ. The V gene lost 4 bases and the J gene lost 3 bases, with 20 bases spanning the gap. This CDR3 spans 16 amino acids. As DNA, the CDR3 is TGCGCCAGCAGCCCTTTCTCCGGTGGGCAGCTCTACGAGCAGTACTTC. It specifies CASSPFSGGQLYEQYF.

This clonotype was observed a few times. The rearrangement joins TRBV9 to TRBJ2-3; 10 bases align to TRBD2. Trimming cost V 3 bases and J 5 bases; bases outside gene matches: 6. CDR1 and CDR2 (germline): SGDLS, YYNGEE. The CDR3 covers 15 residues. This CDR3 is CASSDLAGVQDTQYF. CDR3 sequence (DNA): TGTGCCAGCAGCGATCTAGCGGGAGTTCAAGATACGCAGTATTTT. Combining the CDR3 with reference TRBV9 and TRBJ2-3 gives the whole variable domain DSGVTQTPKHLITATGQRVTLRCSPRSGDLSVYWYQQSLDQGLQFLIQYYNGEERAKGNILERFSAQQFPDLHSELNLSSLELGDSALYFCASSDLAGVQDTQYFGPGTRLTVL.

The sample holds a few counts of this clonotype. This chain connects TRBV18 to TRBJ2-7; 11 bases align to TRBD1. This CDR3 is 14 amino acids long. Germline V gives CDR1 KGHSH, CDR2 LQKENI. With V trimmed by 3 bases and J by 9 bases, 7 bases remained unmatched. CDR3 in amino acids: CASSPGQGDRGQYF. The DNA for the CDR3 is TGTGCCAGCTCACCGGGACAGGGGGATCGGGGGCAGTACTTC. Variable domain in full (rest from reference TRBV18 and TRBJ2-7): NAGVMQNPRHLVRRRGQEARLRCSPMKGHSHVYWYRQLPEEGLKFMVYLQKENIIDESGMPKERFSAEFPKEGPSILRIQQVVRGDSAAYFCASSPGQGDRGQYFGPGTRLTVT.

This clonotype was seen ten or more times. The chain carries TRBV10-3 and TRBJ1-1; 8 nucleotides match TRBD1. The J segment lost 12 bases and the V segment lost 0 bases, leaving 9 bases of the junction unmatched. The germline gives CDR1 ENHRY, CDR2 SYGVKD. This CDR3 has 14 residues. DNA of the CDR3: TGTGCCATCAGTGAGTCGACCGGACAGGGTAGGACTTTCTTT. It yields the protein CAISESTGQGRTFF.

V gene TRBV20-1 combines with J gene TRBJ1-2; the D is unclear. The germline V gene encodes CDR1 DFQATT and CDR2 SNEGSKA (reference sequence). The CDR3 sequence is 15 residues long. With 1 base removed from V and 0 bases from J, the gap between germline ends came to 12 bases. This chain's CDR3 is CSARGSPRTNYGYTF. CDR3 nucleotides: TGCAGTGCTAGAGGCTCCCCGCGGACTAACTATGGCTACACCTTC.

In its sample, this clonotype was seen many times. The chain joins TRBV12-3 or TRBV12-4 to TRBJ2-1; tentative D call: TRBD2 (6 bases). V was clipped by 5 bases and J by 6 bases, with 17 bases between them. This CDR3 comprises 15 residues. CDR3 amino acids: CASSTTGTLRNEQFF. CDR3 nucleotides: TGTGCCAGCAGTACTACCGGGACTTTACGCAATGAGCAGTTCTTC.

The chain recombines TRBV6-2 or TRBV6-3 with TRBJ2-1, with 11 nucleotides matching TRBD2. V dropped 6 bases and J dropped 5; count of bases not matched to a gene: 6. CDR3 length: 15 residues. Germline assignment: CDR1 MNHEY and CDR2 SVGEGT. The CDR3 DNA sequence: TGTGCCAGCAGCCTAGCGGGAGGACACCACAATGAGCAGTTCTTC. Amino acid sequence: CASSLAGGHHNEQFF.

Only a few counts were recorded for this clonotype. The V call is TRBV18, the J call TRBJ1-1; 10 bases match TRBD1. Trimming cost V 3 bases and J 5 bases; bases outside gene matches: 3. Germline V lookup: CDR1 KGHSH, CDR2 LQKENI. The CDR3 length is 14 residues. The CDR3 here is CASSPGQGRTEAFF. DNA for the CDR3: TGTGCCAGCTCACCGGGACAGGGGAGGACTGAAGCTTTCTTT.

V gene TRBV6-2 or TRBV6-3 combines with J gene TRBJ2-1, with TRBD2 identical over 13 bases. There are 14 residues in the CDR3. Looked up from germline, CDR1 is MNHEY and CDR2 is SVGEGT. Germline trimming cut 5 bases from V and 14 bases from J; bases unmatched to any gene: 9. CDR3 in amino acids: CASSGTSGTTVEFF. CDR3 DNA: TGTGCCAGCAGTGGGACTAGCGGGACCACAGTGGAGTTCTTC.

The gene calls are TRBV18 and TRBJ2-3, with D possibly being TRBD1 (6 bases). The length of the CDR3 is 17 residues. Trimming took 0 bases from V and 0 from J, leaving 13 bases between them. The germline V gene encodes CDR1 KGHSH and CDR2 LQKENI. CDR3 amino acids: CASSPPARGLSTDTQYF. As DNA, the CDR3 is TGTGCCAGCTCACCACCGGCCAGGGGCCTTAGCACAGATACGCAGTATTTT.

This clonotype has a single count. The V gene is TRBV19, the J gene TRBJ2-3; D is uncertain. This CDR3 has 14 residues. The ends were cut back, 2 bases at V and 2 bases at J, with 8 bases in the middle. Germline V lookup: CDR1 LNHDA, CDR2 SQIVND (reference sequence). The CDR3 protein is CASSIWTFTDTQYF. For the CDR3, the DNA is TGTGCCAGTAGTATATGGACCTTCACAGATACGCAGTATTTT.

This clonotype has more than one count but fewer than ten. The chain couples TRBV7-2 to TRBJ2-3, with 9 bases aligning to TRBD2. Unmatched junction bases numbered 9, after V lost 5 bases and J lost 0 bases. CDR3 size: 17 residues. CDR1 and CDR2 from the germline V gene are SGHTA and FQGNSA. The DNA for the CDR3 is TGTGCCAGCAGCCTTGTAGGGACTAGCTTTAGCACAGATACGCAGTATTTT. Translation gives CASSLVGTSFSTDTQYF.

This clonotype was recorded at least ten times. This sequence joins TRBV5-6 and TRBJ2-7; D might be TRBD2 (5 bases). Germline V gene data show CDR1 as SGHDT and CDR2 as YYEEEE. V was clipped by 4 bases and J by 3 bases, with 14 bases between them. CDR3 length: 14 residues. CDR3 loop: CASSQGLGGYEQYF. The CDR3 bases are TGTGCCAGCAGCCAAGGGCTAGGAGGCTACGAGCAGTACTTC.

The V and J genes are TRBV5-1 and TRBJ2-3, with D possibly matching TRBD2 (5 bases). The CDR3 contains 17 residues. Trimming removed 4 bases at V and 4 bases at J, with 22 bases between. Germline CDR1 reads SGHRS; CDR2 reads YFSETQ. The CDR3 is CASSPGSERFVADTQYF. Written as DNA, the CDR3 is TGCGCCAGCAGCCCCGGAAGTGAGCGGTTCGTAGCAGATACGCAGTATTTT.